What follows are 8 T cell receptor gamma chains derived from one specimen sequenced in a study of γδ T cells in repeated Plasmodium falciparum infection (TCRdb year 2021). Receptors were amplified or captured by multiplex PCR. Sequencing instrument: Illumina MiSeq. Clone calls in TCRdb were regenerated from the public reads with CATT, after which identical DNA sequences shared one row. Recorded for this sample are about 30,000 gamma-chain clones; roughly 1.4% of them occurred a single time. Roughly 21% of the sample rests with the top ten. For bulk TCR repertoire analysis, Vgamma9/Vdelta2+ and Vdelta2-negative gammadelta T cell populations were flow-sorted out of peripheral blood mononuclear cells. Sequencing used gamma-delta T cells from blood. Source of these receptors: a pool of human donors (malaria-infected and uninfected, not separated).

In this sample, this clone turned up a few times. TCRdb's protein for this DNA is that of a much larger clone and differs from the translation at residues 6 and 7, likely a read error; the protein shown is the DNA translation. The J gene is TRGJ1 or TRGJ2, the V gene TRGV2. Matching the DNA to germline supplied the J gene, which TCRdb does not give. Germline V CDR1 and CDR2: EGSNGY, YDSYNSKV. The CDR3 length is 13 residues. V lost 3 bases and J lost 3; bases outside the gene matches: 5. CDR3 region: CATWDPCYYKKLF. In DNA form, the CDR3 reads TGTGCCACCTGGGACCCATGTTATTATAAGAAACTCTTT.

This clone was detected ten times or more. CDR3 nucleotide sequence: TGTGCCACCTGGGATGGTACTTATTATAAGAAACTCTTT. It is translated as CATWDGTYYKKLF. The chain joins TRGV4 to TRGJ1 or TRGJ2. The CDR3 consists of 13 residues. CDR1 and CDR2 (germline): EGSTGY, YDSYTSSV. J lost 3 bases, V lost 1 base, and 3 bases had no gene match.

This clone was counted many times. This DNA's translation and the protein TCRdb lists, from a much larger clone, do not match at residue 8, likely due to a read error; the protein shown is translated from the DNA. The chain combines TRGV9 with TRGJ1 or TRGJ2. After removal of 0 bases from V and 3 bases from J, the junction contained 5 bases not matched to a gene. The CDR3 has 14 residues. From germline, CDR1 is GITISATS and CDR2 ISYDGTV (reference sequence). CDR3: CALWEVWSYYKKLF. In nucleotides, the CDR3 is TGTGCCTTGTGGGAGGTGTGGAGTTATTATAAGAAACTCTTT.

Concerning this clone itself: This probably arose from a read error, given a far larger clone one base away. Different DNA sequences within this sample yield the same CDR3. Called V gene: TRGV9; the J gene was not called. CDR3 length: 12 amino acids. CDR1 is GITISATS, CDR2 ISYDGTV, per germline (reference sequence). CDR3 loop: CALWVNYYKKLF. Written as DNA, the CDR3 is TGTGCCTTGTGGGTTAACTATTATAAGAAGCTCTTT.

This clone was found many times. The protein that TCRdb holds for this DNA derives from a much larger clone and differs from the translated DNA at residue 13, which likely indicates a read error; the protein shown here is translated from the DNA. The gene calls are TRGV9 and TRGJP. The J gene, absent from TCRdb, was called here by matching the DNA to germline. The CDR3 length is 17 residues. CDR1 and CDR2 from the germline V gene are GITISATS and ISYDGTV (reference sequence). This CDR3 is CALWEVPSELGKEIKVF. CDR3 DNA sequence: TGTGCCTTGTGGGAGGTGCCCTCGGAGTTGGGCAAAGAAATCAAGGTATTT.

This clone was seen a handful of times. TCRdb pairs this DNA with a much larger clone's protein that differs at residue 8, likely a read error; the protein shown was translated from the DNA. This rearrangement joins TRGV9 to TRGJP. TCRdb is silent on the J gene; assignment here came from matching the DNA to germline. CDR3 length: 20 residues. Germline V gene sequence: CDR1 GITISATS, CDR2 ISYDGTV (reference sequence). Trimming cost V 0 bases and J 4 bases; bases outside gene matches: 12. CDR3 in amino acids: CALWEVKSPGQELGKKIKVF. In DNA, the CDR3 is TGTGCCTTGTGGGAGGTGAAAAGTCCCGGCCAAGAGTTGGGCAAAAAAATCAAGGTATTT.

Concerning this clone itself: One base separates it from a far larger clone, so it is likely a read error. Other DNA sequences in this specimen translate into the identical CDR3. V is TRGV9 and J is TRGJP. TCRdb supplies no J gene; here it was assigned by aligning the nucleotide sequence to germline. Germline V gene lookup returns CDR1 GITISATS and CDR2 ISYDGTV (reference sequence). The V segment lost 0 bases and the J segment 13 bases; nucleotides outside the gene matches: 15. The length of the CDR3 is 18 residues. The CDR3 coding sequence is TGTGCCTTGTGGGAGGTGCAGTCTACGAGTTTAGGCAAAAAAATCAAGGTATTT. It is translated as CALWEVQSTSLGKKIKVF.

On this clone: This likely came from a read error, as a far larger clone is one base away. This same CDR3 is encoded by further DNA sequences in the sample. V is TRGV9 and J is TRGJ1 or TRGJ2. As TCRdb names no J gene, one was assigned here on the basis of a DNA match to germline. Germline CDR1 and CDR2: GITISATS and ISYDGTV (reference sequence). CDR3 length: 17 residues. V was clipped by 0 bases and J by 0 bases; unmatched bases: 11. CDR3 in amino acids: CALWEVDFRPNYYKKLF. The CDR3 region has the DNA TGTGCCTTGTGGGAGGTGGACTTCAGGCCGAATTATTATAAGAAACTCTTT.